A single sample is the source of the 2 T cell receptor beta chains below, sequenced in a study of T-cell memory formation after mild COVID-19 (dated by TCRdb to the early 2020s). The library came from 5' RACE. The sequencing machine was an Illumina NovaSeq 6000. Through fastp at Q25 and MiXCR, TCRdb rebuilt clones from the public reads, retaining in-frame beta chains. Rows merge per CDR3 protein into single entries with the most common DNA and genes. Within this sample are about 45,000 distinct CDR3 sequences, with 8% to 10% of them counted one time only. The ten largest clones capture approximately 12% of the sample. Sequenced input: PBMCs or a T cell subset sorted from them (not recorded which). The receptors were gathered from an adult woman who had mild COVID-19 (a few samples of this study predate the infection). The sample titles of this study are shuffled in the database, so cell type and time point are left out; the donor was told from shared clones.

A few counts support this clonotype. The genes are TRBV20-1 and TRBJ2-3; 7 bases match TRBD2. After removal of 2 bases from V and 4 bases from J, the junction contained 15 bases not matched to a gene. The CDR3 runs 17 residues. From germline, CDR1 is DFQATT and CDR2 SNEGSKA (reference sequence). The CDR3 coding sequence is TGCAGTGCTAGAAGCATACCGGGACTCCGGGGGGCAGATACGCAGTATTTT. It is translated as CSARSIPGLRGADTQYF.

This rearrangement joins TRBV24-1 to TRBJ2-5; no firm D call. The CDR3 totals 15 residues. V was shortened by 4 bases and J by 1 base, with 12 bases between the two germline ends. The germline V gene has CDR1 KGHDR and CDR2 SFDVKD. The chain's CDR3 is CATSDHTVFQETQYF. CDR3 DNA: TGTGCCACCAGTGACCACACGGTCTTCCAAGAGACCCAGTACTTC.